These T cell receptor beta chains were read from a single sample in a study of response to subunit inactivated influenza vaccine. Each CDR3 protein is one row after TCRdb ran MiXCR on the RT-PCR reads. The repertoire holds hundreds of thousands of distinct CDR3 sequences, with 21% as singletons. Material: PBMCs from blood, obtained approximately 22 months after vaccination. These receptors came from a man between 50 and 70 years old who received an inactivated influenza vaccine. The CDR3 runs from the conserved cysteine through the conserved F or W. Fields, in order: clone size, J gene, D gene, V gene, CDR3 DNA, CDR3 protein. D genes are given only for firm matches. Clone size is given for some rows only: seen once, a few or many times, or a class if the clone is expanded.

>few|TRBJ2-5|.|TRBV29-1
TGCAGCGTTCTTTCACCCCGCGCAGAGACCCAGTACTTC
CSVLSPRAETQYF
>.|TRBJ2-7|TRBD1|TRBV12-3/TRBV12-4
TGTGCCAGCAGTCAAACTCCGGGACAGGCCTACGAGCAGTACTTC
CASSQTPGQAYEQYF
>.|TRBJ1-2|.|TRBV7-2
TGTGCCAGCAGCTCGCCCGGACAGTTTAAGTATGGCTACACCTTC
CASSSPGQFKYGYTF
>few|TRBJ2-5|.|TRBV12-3/TRBV12-4
TGTGCCAGCAGATCTACCGGGACCCAGTACTTC
CASRSTGTQYF
>few|TRBJ1-1|TRBD1|TRBV3-1
TGTGCCAGCAGCCAAGGTAACAGGGGCGCTGAAGCTTTCTTT
CASSQGNRGAEAFF
>few|TRBJ2-7|.|TRBV20-1
TGCAGTGCTAGGACAGCCCAGTTCTCCTACGAGCAGTACTTC
CSARTAQFSYEQYF
>.|TRBJ1-1|TRBD1|TRBV9
TGTGCCAGCAGGCTCGGGACAGGAATGAACACTGAAGCTTTCTTT
CASRLGTGMNTEAFF
>few|TRBJ2-1|TRBD2|TRBV20-1
TGCAGTGCTAGTATACTAGCGGGGGCGTCGGAAGAGCAGTTCTTC
CSASILAGASEEQFF
>few|TRBJ1-2|.|TRBV11-2
TGTGCCAGCAGCTTAACCGATCTTGGGACGGCAAACAAAGGGGGCTACACCTTC
CASSLTDLGTANKGGYTF
>few|TRBJ2-1|TRBD2|TRBV7-3
TGTGCCAGCAGCTTAGATAGCGGGAGCGGGATTAATGAGCAGTTCTTC
CASSLDSGSGINEQFF
>many|TRBJ1-6|TRBD1|TRBV5-5
TGTGCCAGCAGCGGGGACAGGAAAAATTCACCCCTCCACTTT
CASSGDRKNSPLHF
>few|TRBJ1-2|.|TRBV30
TGTGCCTTGACCCGGGCGACTGGCTACACCTTC
CALTRATGYTF
>few|TRBJ1-2|TRBD1|TRBV19
TGTGCCAGTAGTATATCCGATGCCGGGACAGATGGCTACACCTTC
CASSISDAGTDGYTF
>many|TRBJ1-5|.|TRBV7-2
TGTGCCAGCAGCTTATCAGCCCCTCAGCCCCAGCATTTT
CASSLSAPQPQHF
>.|TRBJ1-6|TRBD1|TRBV7-2
TGTGCCAGCAGCTTACAGACAGGGAATAATTCACCCCTCCACTTT
CASSLQTGNNSPLHF
>.|TRBJ1-1|TRBD1|TRBV7-2
TGTGCCAGCAGCCTGGGACAGTTAGGGGAAGCTTTCTTT
CASSLGQLGEAFF
>.|TRBJ1-1|.|TRBV18
TGTGCCAGCTCAATTACAAGCATGAACACTGAAGCTTTCTTT
CASSITSMNTEAFF
>few|TRBJ1-2|TRBD1|TRBV12-3/TRBV12-4
TGTGCCAGCAGACCGACAGGGGACCCATATGGCTACACCTTC
CASRPTGDPYGYTF
>few|TRBJ1-3|TRBD1|TRBV6-5
TGTGCCAGCAGTTACTCGTGGACAGGGGATGGAAACACCATATATTTT
CASSYSWTGDGNTIYF